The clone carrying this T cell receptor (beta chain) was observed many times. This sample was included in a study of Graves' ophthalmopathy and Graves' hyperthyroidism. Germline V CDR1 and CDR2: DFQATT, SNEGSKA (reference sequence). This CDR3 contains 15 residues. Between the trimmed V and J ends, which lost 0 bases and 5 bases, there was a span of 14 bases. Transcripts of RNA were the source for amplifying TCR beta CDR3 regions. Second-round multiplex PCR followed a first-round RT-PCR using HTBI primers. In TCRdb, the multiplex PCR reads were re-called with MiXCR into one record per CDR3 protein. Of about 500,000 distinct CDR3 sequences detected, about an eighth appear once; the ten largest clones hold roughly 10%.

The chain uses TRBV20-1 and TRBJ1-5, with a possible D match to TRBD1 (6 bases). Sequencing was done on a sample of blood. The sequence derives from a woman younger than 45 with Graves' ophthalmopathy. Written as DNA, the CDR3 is TGCAGTGCTAGAGAGGGGGGGAAGGGGGATCAGCCCCAGCATTTT. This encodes CSAREGGKGDQPQHF.